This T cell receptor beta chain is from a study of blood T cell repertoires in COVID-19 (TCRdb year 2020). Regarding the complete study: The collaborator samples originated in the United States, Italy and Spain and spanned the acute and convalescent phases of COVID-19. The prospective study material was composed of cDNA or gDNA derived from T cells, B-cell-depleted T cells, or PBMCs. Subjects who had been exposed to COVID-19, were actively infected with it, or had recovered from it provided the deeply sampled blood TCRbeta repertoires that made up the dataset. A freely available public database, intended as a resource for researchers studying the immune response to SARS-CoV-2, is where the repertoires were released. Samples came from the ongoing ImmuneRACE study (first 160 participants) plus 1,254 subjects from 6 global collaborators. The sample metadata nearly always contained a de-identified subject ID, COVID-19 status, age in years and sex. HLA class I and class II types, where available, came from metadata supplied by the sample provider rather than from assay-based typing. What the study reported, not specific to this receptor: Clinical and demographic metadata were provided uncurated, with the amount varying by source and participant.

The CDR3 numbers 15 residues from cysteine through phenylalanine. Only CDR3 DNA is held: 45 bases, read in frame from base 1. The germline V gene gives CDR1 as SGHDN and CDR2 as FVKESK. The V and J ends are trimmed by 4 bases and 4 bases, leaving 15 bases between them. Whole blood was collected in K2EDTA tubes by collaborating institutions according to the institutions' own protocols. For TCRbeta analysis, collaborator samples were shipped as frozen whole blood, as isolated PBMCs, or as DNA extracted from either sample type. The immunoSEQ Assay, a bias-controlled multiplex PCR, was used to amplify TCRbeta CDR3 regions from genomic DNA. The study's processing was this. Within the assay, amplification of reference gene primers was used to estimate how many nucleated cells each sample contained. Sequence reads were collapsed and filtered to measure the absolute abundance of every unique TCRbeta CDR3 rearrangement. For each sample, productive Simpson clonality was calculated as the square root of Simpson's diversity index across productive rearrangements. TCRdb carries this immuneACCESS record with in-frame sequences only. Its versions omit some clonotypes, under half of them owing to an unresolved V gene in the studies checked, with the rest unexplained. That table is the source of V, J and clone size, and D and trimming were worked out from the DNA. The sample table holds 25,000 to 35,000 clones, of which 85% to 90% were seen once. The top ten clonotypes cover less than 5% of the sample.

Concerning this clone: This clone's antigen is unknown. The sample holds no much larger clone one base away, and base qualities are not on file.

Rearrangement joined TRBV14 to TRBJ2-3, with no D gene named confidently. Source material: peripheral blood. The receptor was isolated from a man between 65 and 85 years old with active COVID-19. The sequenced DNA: TGTGCCAGCAGCCCGTACTTAACGACTCCAGATACGCAGTATTTT. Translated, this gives CASSPYLTTPDTQYF.